This T cell receptor beta chain was identified during a study of blood T cell repertoires in COVID-19. Across the study: The analysed material was cDNA or gDNA that came from T cells, B-cell-depleted T cells, or PBMCs.

In Cohort 3, a recovered donor had either two negative PCRs, clearance, or symptom resolution. The CDR3 extends over 17 amino acids. Using immunoSEQ multiplex PCR, the repertoire was profiled, and TCRdb retains in-frame clones only, with some absent. The profile shows more than 150,000 clones, about 90% of them singletons. This clonotype was obtained from a woman in her fifties or sixties who had recovered from COVID-19. The V call is TRBV21-1, the J call TRBJ1-2; whether TRBD1, the table's D call, matches the DNA was not checked. TRBV21-1 is designated a pseudogene. Material: PBMCs or T cells enriched from blood (not recorded which). CDR3 DNA sequence: TGTGCCAGCAGCAAAAGGGGCCGGGACAGGGGGCACTATGGCTACACCTTC. This encodes CASSKRGRDRGHYGYTF.